The 31 T cell receptor beta chains presented below share a single source sample, sequenced in a study of OX40 agonist ivuxolimab in advanced cancers. Library creation used the immunoSEQ multiplex PCR assay. TCRdb carries this immuneACCESS record with in-frame sequences only. Its versions omit some clonotypes, under half of them owing to an unresolved V gene in the studies checked, with the rest unexplained. This sample comprises about 96,000 clones, 90% of them detected only once. The biggest ten clones account for about 1.6% of the sample. The specimen comprised CD4+ or CD8+ T cells sorted from blood, sampled in a trial of the OX40 agonist ivuxolimab. These receptors were taken from an adult with an advanced solid tumor such as melanoma, head and neck, liver or kidney cancer.

The V gene is TRBV9, the J gene TRBJ2-1; D remains ambiguous. Trimming cost V 3 bases and J 0 bases, with 10 bases left between them. The CDR3 sequence is 15 residues long. In germline, CDR1 is SGDLS, CDR2 YYNGEE. The DNA of the CDR3 is TGTGCCAGCAGCGCTAGGACCGTCTCCTACAATGAGCAGTTCTTC. Amino acid sequence: CASSARTVSYNEQFF.

The chain's CDR3 is CSASWDTQYF. CDR3 bases: TGCAGTGCTAGTTGGGATACGCAGTATTTT. This chain joins TRBV20-1 and TRBJ2-3; no reliable D call. V dropped 3 bases and J dropped 6 bases, with 4 bases sitting between them. Germline lookup yields CDR1 DFQATT and CDR2 SNEGSKA (reference sequence). The CDR3 is 10 residues long.

This clone showed up just a few times. V gene TRBV30 combines with J gene TRBJ2-1; 14 bases align to TRBD2. J gave up 6 bases and V 2 bases, and 15 bases lay outside the gene matches. CDR1 and CDR2 (germline): GTSNPN, SVGIG (reference sequence). The CDR3 sequence is 19 residues long. CDR3 protein: CAWSWTGRTSGRLTNEQFF. As DNA, the CDR3 is TGTGCCTGGAGTTGGACAGGCCGGACTAGCGGGAGGCTTACCAATGAGCAGTTCTTC.

The chain has TRBV29-1 and TRBJ2-3, with TRBD2 identical over 11 bases. The CDR3 covers 12 residues. Germline V gene lookup returns CDR1 SQVTM and CDR2 ANQGSEA. Trimming cost V 8 bases and J 5 bases; bases outside gene matches: 3. The CDR3 DNA sequence: TGCAGCCTAGCGGGAGGTAGAGATACGCAGTATTTT. Translating gives CSLAGGRDTQYF.

J is TRBJ2-5 and V is TRBV6-6, with 7 bases matching TRBD1. This CDR3 comprises 14 residues. Trimming took 5 bases from V and 5 from J; bases not matched to a gene: 8. The V gene's germline CDR1 is MNHNY and CDR2 SVGAGI (reference sequence). CDR3 DNA: TGTGCCAGCAGTCGGACAGGAGCCAAGGAGACCCAGTACTTC. Its translation is CASSRTGAKETQYF.

CDR3: CASSLREDAFNEQFF. The CDR3 coding sequence is TGTGCCAGCAGCTTGAGGGAAGATGCATTCAATGAGCAGTTCTTC. The chain couples TRBV5-6 to TRBJ2-1; D ambiguous. This CDR3 region has 15 residues. The germline V gene encodes CDR1 SGHDT and CDR2 YYEEEE. V was clipped by 1 base and J by 6 bases, with 14 bases between them.

This clone is categorized as medium-sized. V is TRBV28 and J is TRBJ1-3, with D possibly TRBD1 on 6 matching bases. The CDR3 has 14 residues. Germline V CDR1 and CDR2: MDHEN, SYDVKM. The germline V and J ends were trimmed by 5 bases and 2 bases, with 10 bases remaining between them. The DNA of the CDR3 is TGTGCCAGCAGTAGGGGGGGAGCTGGAAACACCATATATTTT. It codes for CASSRGGAGNTIYF.

The V call is TRBV2, the J call TRBJ2-5; the D is unclear. Germline V gene sequence: CDR1 SNHLY, CDR2 FYNNEI. V dropped 2 bases and J dropped 5 bases, with 15 bases sitting between them. This CDR3 has 15 residues. Written as DNA, the CDR3 is TGTGCCAGCAGTGAACGGCGGACGGCCATCGAGACCCAGTACTTC. Translated: CASSERRTAIETQYF.

The CDR3 protein is CSVMLGQGLDEQYF. The CDR3, as DNA: TGCAGCGTTATGCTGGGACAGGGCCTGGACGAGCAGTACTTC. The chain employs TRBV29-1 and TRBJ2-7, with TRBD1 identical over 9 bases. The germline CDR1 and CDR2 sequences are SQVTM and ANQGSEA. The CDR3 sequence is 14 residues long. V gave up 5 bases and J gave up 5 bases; unmatched junction bases: 10.

The rearrangement links TRBV7-9 to TRBJ2-3; D is ambiguous. This CDR3 spans 16 amino acids. V shed 0 bases and J shed 4 bases, with 14 bases lying between them. Germline CDR1 is SEHNR and CDR2 is FQNEAQ (reference sequence). The CDR3 loop reads CASSLALTTPPDTQYF. DNA for the CDR3: TGTGCCAGCAGCTTAGCGCTAACGACTCCCCCAGATACGCAGTATTTT.

V is TRBV7-9 and J is TRBJ2-1, with D tentatively TRBD1 (5 bases). In germline, CDR1 is SEHNR, CDR2 FQNEAQ (reference sequence). Trimming stripped 5 bases from V and 7 bases from J, with 21 bases between. This CDR3 has 16 residues. CDR3 coding DNA: TGTGCCAGCAGCCCCCTAACAGGCGGCCCCATTAATGAGCAGTTCTTC. Residues: CASSPLTGGPINEQFF.

CDR3 DNA: TGCGCCAGCAGCCAGGTCATGGGGGCCGGACAGGGTATGGAATCCGGGGAGCTGTTTTTT. Protein sequence: CASSQVMGAGQGMESGELFF. This chain links TRBV4-3 with TRBJ2-2; 8 bases agree with TRBD1. The germline V gene has CDR1 LGHNA and CDR2 YSLEER. The CDR3 has 20 amino acids. V lost 3 bases to trimming and J lost 6 bases; unmatched junction nucleotides: 21.

The genes are TRBV9 and TRBJ2-4; D possibly corresponds to TRBD1 (6 bases). V lost 0 bases, J lost 2 bases, and 15 bases lay in between. The CDR3 consists of 17 residues. Per the germline V gene, CDR1 is SGDLS and CDR2 is YYNGEE. The CDR3 bases are TGTGCCAGCAGCGTAGGCCCAGGGGTCGGGTCCAAAAACATTCAGTACTTC. Protein: CASSVGPGVGSKNIQYF.

The V call is TRBV2, the J call TRBJ1-5; 7 bases match TRBD1. Losses at the gene ends were 6 bases for V and 2 bases for J; bases not matched to a gene: 7. This CDR3 contains 15 residues. The V gene's germline CDR1 is SNHLY and CDR2 FYNNEI. This CDR3 is CASSDRVGRNQPQHF. CDR3 bases: TGTGCCAGCAGCGACAGGGTCGGTCGCAATCAGCCCCAGCATTTT.

The V call is TRBV10-3, the J call TRBJ2-5; 10 nucleotides line up with TRBD1. V lost 6 bases, J lost 3 bases, and 7 bases stayed unmatched. The length of the CDR3 is 15 residues. Germline-derived CDR1 and CDR2 are ENHRY and SYGVKD. CDR3 nucleotide sequence: TGTGCCATCAGAACCGGACAGGGGGGGGAAGAGACCCAGTACTTC. Translated, it gives CAIRTGQGGEETQYF.

J is TRBJ1-1 and V is TRBV19; weak D call: TRBD1 (5 bases). The V end was cut by 5 bases, the J end by 2 bases, with 18 bases between. CDR1 and CDR2 from the germline V gene are LNHDA and SQIVND (reference sequence). The CDR3 has 16 amino acids. The CDR3: CASSRGEGQGNTEAFF. DNA of the CDR3: TGTGCCAGTAGTCGGGGGGAAGGGCAGGGCAACACTGAAGCTTTCTTT.

The chain is built from TRBV5-1 and TRBJ2-2, with D possibly TRBD1 on 5 matching bases. Germline V CDR1 and CDR2: SGHRS, YFSETQ. The V end lost 0 bases, the J end lost 4 bases, and 13 bases lay between the germline ends. The CDR3 spans 16 residues. The CDR3 here is CASSLEGKRTTGELFF. As DNA, the CDR3 is TGCGCCAGCAGCTTGGAGGGGAAAAGGACCACCGGGGAGCTGTTTTTT.

The CDR3 DNA follows: TGTGCCAGCAGTGGACCGGGACAGGGTGTGCCTAATGAAAAACTGTTTTTT. It is translated as CASSGPGQGVPNEKLFF. This chain uses TRBV28 with TRBJ1-4; 9 nucleotides agree with TRBD1. V shed 5 bases, J shed 3 bases, and the junction held 10 bases outside the gene matches. The CDR3 loop spans 17 amino acids. CDR1 is MDHEN, CDR2 SYDVKM, per germline. Full variable domain (remainder filled in from reference TRBV28 and TRBJ1-4): DVKVTQSSRYLVKRTGEKVFLECVQDMDHENMFWYRQDPGLGLRLIYFSYDVKMKEKGDIPEGYSVSREKKERFSLILESASTNQTSMYLCASSGPGQGVPNEKLFFGSGTQLSVL.

In DNA, the CDR3 is TGTGCCAGCTCACCCGGGACAGGGGACGAGCAGTACTTC. It yields the protein CASSPGTGDEQYF. V gene TRBV18 combines with J gene TRBJ2-7, with TRBD1 matching 10 bases. This CDR3 has 13 residues. Trimming took 3 bases from V and 5 from J; bases not matched to a gene: 1. Germline V CDR1 and CDR2: KGHSH, LQKENI.

This clone is labeled medium-sized. The chain has TRBV11-3 and TRBJ2-7; 10 positions match TRBD1. Trimming removed 4 bases from V and 0 bases from J; junction bases left unmatched: 0. The CDR3 runs 14 residues. The germline V gene has CDR1 SGHNT and CDR2 YENEEA. The CDR3 is CASSWTGGSYEQYF. For the CDR3, the DNA is TGTGCCAGCAGCTGGACAGGGGGCTCCTACGAGCAGTACTTC.

With regard to this clone: The junction does not match germline at one end; this may be a read error. V gene TRBV6-4 combines with J gene TRBJ2-5; no firm D call. Germline CDR1 reads MRHNA; CDR2 reads SNTAGT. The CDR3 consists of 13 residues. Written as DNA, the CDR3 is TGTGCCAGCAGTCGTTTCCAGTCAGAGCCCCAGTACTTC. This gives the protein CASSRFQSEPQYF.

The J gene is TRBJ2-7, the V gene TRBV10-3; D is uncertain. Trimming cost V 3 bases and J 3 bases, with 3 bases left between them. Germline loops: CDR1 ENHRY, CDR2 SYGVKD. The CDR3 has 11 residues. The CDR3 DNA reads as TGTGCCATCAGTGATCTCTACGAGCAGTACTTC. This sequence encodes CAISDLYEQYF.

The chain recombines TRBV6-1 with TRBJ1-5; 7 nucleotides match TRBD1. CDR3 length: 13 residues. CDR1 is MNHNS and CDR2 is SASEGT in the germline V gene. V lost 6 bases and J lost 7; bases outside the gene matches: 6. The CDR3 nucleotides read TGTGCCAGCAGATACAGGGGAGAGCAGCCCCAGCATTTT. This codes for CASRYRGEQPQHF.

The genes are TRBV9 and TRBJ2-1; D call uncertain. Trimming pared 4 bases from V and 1 base from J, leaving 9 bases between. The CDR3 runs 14 residues. Germline assignment: CDR1 SGDLS and CDR2 YYNGEE. The CDR3 coding sequence is TGTGCCAGCAGCCAAGCTTTATCCTACAATGAGCAGTTCTTC. Amino acid sequence: CASSQALSYNEQFF.

This clone came up once. CDR3 loop: CASSVGQAMAELLFF. CDR3 bases: TGTGCCAGCAGTGTGGGACAGGCGATGGCTGAATTACTGTTTTTT. This chain connects TRBV28 to TRBJ1-4, with TRBD1 identical over 8 bases. CDR3 length equals 15 residues. Looked up from germline, CDR1 is MDHEN and CDR2 is SYDVKM. The ends lost 5 bases at V and 13 bases at J; junction bases unmatched: 15.

The chain couples TRBV18 to TRBJ2-2; a weak D match, TRBD1 (6 bases). Germline CDR1 and CDR2: KGHSH and LQKENI. This CDR3 comprises 14 residues. The V and J ends lost 9 bases and 3 bases respectively, with 14 bases between them. The CDR3 here is CASQAGEDTGELFF. CDR3 DNA sequence: TGTGCCAGTCAAGCAGGGGAAGACACCGGGGAGCTGTTTTTT.

V usage is TRBV15 and J usage is TRBJ1-1; D unresolved. The CDR3 is 13 residues long. V lost 3 bases to trimming and J lost 1 base, with 6 bases between them. Germline CDR1 reads LNHNV; CDR2 reads YYDKDF (reference sequence). DNA of the CDR3: TGTGCCACCAGCAGGGCCAGGAACACTGAAGCTTTCTTT. This encodes CATSRARNTEAFF.

The chain recombines TRBV6-1 with TRBJ1-1, with a possible D match to TRBD1 (6 bases). The CDR3 extends over 14 amino acids. CDR1 is MNHNS and CDR2 is SASEGT in the germline V gene. Trimming left V 4 bases short and J 5 bases short, with 14 bases between. The CDR3 DNA is TGTGCCAGCAGTGCCCCGGGAAGGGGGACTGAAGCTTTCTTT. This translates into CASSAPGRGTEAFF.

The genes are TRBV30 and TRBJ2-5, with D perhaps given as TRBD1 or TRBD2 (5 bases each). Germline values: CDR1 GTSNPN, CDR2 SVGIG (reference sequence). The CDR3 totals 13 residues. V lost 0 bases and J lost 6, with 11 bases in between. The chain's CDR3 is CAWSVPGTKTQYF. The CDR3 coding sequence is TGTGCCTGGAGTGTGCCGGGGACGAAGACCCAGTACTTC.

The chain couples TRBV30 to TRBJ1-1; perhaps TRBD1 as D (6 bases). V shed 0 bases and J shed 1 base, with 12 bases lying between them. This CDR3 is 15 amino acids long. Germline lookup yields CDR1 GTSNPN and CDR2 SVGIG (reference sequence). The CDR3 here is CAWSVQGYRNTEAFF. The CDR3 DNA reads as TGTGCCTGGAGTGTACAGGGATACAGGAACACTGAAGCTTTCTTT. Using reference TRBV30 and TRBJ1-1 for the parts outside the CDR3, the full variable domain is SQTIHQWPATLVQPVGSPLSLECTVEGTSNPNLYWYRQAAGRGLQLLFYSVGIGQISSEVPQNLSASRPQDRQFILSSKKLLLSDSGFYLCAWSVQGYRNTEAFFGQGTRLTVV.

This chain connects TRBV4-2 to TRBJ2-5, with 14 nucleotides matching TRBD2. Germline CDR1 reads LGHNA; CDR2 reads YNFKEQ. CDR3 length: 16 amino acids. J gave up 5 bases and V 0 bases, and 2 bases lay outside the gene matches. The CDR3, as DNA: TGTGCCAGCAGCCAAGATAGACTAGCGGGAGGGGAGACCCAGTACTTC. Amino acids: CASSQDRLAGGETQYF.